This TCR beta chain appears in the sequencing data of a study of T cell changes during pregnancy in multiple sclerosis. Trimming removed 5 bases from V and 6 bases from J; junction bases left unmatched: 8. Germline V CDR1 and CDR2: MNHEY, SMNVEV (reference sequence). The CDR3 length is 17 residues. Assay used: immunoSEQ multiplex PCR; TCRdb lists only in-frame clones, some missing. The sample has roughly 40,000 clones; about 93% are singletons. Here the sequenced sample was CD4+ T cells from peripheral blood mononuclear cells, taken in the third trimester of pregnancy. This clonotype originated in a female donor with multiple sclerosis, enrolled in a pregnancy study. V and J are TRBV27 and TRBJ2-2; TRBD2 aligns across 14 bases. The CDR3 spells CASSKTSGRAIAGELFF. Here the CDR3 DNA reads TGTGCCAGCAGTAAGACTAGCGGGAGGGCCATCGCCGGGGAGCTGTTTTTT.